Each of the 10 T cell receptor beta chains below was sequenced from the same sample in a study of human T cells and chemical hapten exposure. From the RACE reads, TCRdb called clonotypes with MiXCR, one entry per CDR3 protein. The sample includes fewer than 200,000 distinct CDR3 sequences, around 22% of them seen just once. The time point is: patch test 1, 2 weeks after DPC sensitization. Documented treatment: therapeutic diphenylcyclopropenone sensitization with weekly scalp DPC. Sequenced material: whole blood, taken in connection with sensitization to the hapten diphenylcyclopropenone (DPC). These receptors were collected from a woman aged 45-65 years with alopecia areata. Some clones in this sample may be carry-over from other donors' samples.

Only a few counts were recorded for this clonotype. Here the CDR3 DNA reads TGTGCCAGCAGCCACGTTGCGGCTAGCGGGAGTTTCGACAATGAGCAGTTCTTC. Protein product: CASSHVAASGSFDNEQFF. The V gene is TRBV3-1, the J gene TRBJ2-1; the match to TRBD2 covers 10 bases. With 3 bases clipped from V and 5 bases from J, the junction kept 13 bases outside the gene matches. Germline V gene sequence: CDR1 LGHDT, CDR2 YNNKEL (reference sequence). The CDR3 sequence is 18 residues long.

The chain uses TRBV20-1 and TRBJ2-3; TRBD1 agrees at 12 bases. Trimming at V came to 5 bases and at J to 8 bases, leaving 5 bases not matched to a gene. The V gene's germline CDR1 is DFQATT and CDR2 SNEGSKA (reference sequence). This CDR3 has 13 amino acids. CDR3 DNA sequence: TGCAGTGCTTGGGACAGGGGGCTGGGTACGCAGTATTTT. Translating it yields CSAWDRGLGTQYF.

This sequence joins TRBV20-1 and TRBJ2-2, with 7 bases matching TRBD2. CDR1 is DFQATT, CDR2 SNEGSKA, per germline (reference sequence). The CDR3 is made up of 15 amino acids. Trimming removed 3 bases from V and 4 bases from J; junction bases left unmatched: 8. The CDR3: CSARLAGVGTGELFF. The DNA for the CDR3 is TGCAGTGCTAGGCTGGCGGGAGTGGGCACCGGGGAGCTGTTTTTT.

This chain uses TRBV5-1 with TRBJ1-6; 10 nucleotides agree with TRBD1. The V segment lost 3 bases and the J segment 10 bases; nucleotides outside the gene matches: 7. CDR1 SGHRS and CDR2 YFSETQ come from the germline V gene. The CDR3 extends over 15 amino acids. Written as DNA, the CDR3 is TGCGCCAGCAGCTCGTCGACAGGGGGCGAATCACCCCTCCACTTT. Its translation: CASSSSTGGESPLHF.

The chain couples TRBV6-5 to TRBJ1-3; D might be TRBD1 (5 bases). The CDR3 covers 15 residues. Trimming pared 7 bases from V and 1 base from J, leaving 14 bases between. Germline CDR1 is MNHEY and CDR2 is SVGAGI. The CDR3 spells CASKHQQESGNTIYF. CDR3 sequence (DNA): TGTGCCAGCAAGCATCAACAGGAGTCTGGAAACACCATATATTTT.

The CDR3 region is CSALNRDRPYEQYF. CDR3 coding DNA: TGCAGTGCCCTAAACCGGGACAGGCCCTACGAGCAGTACTTC. The chain joins TRBV20-1 to TRBJ2-7; 8 positions match TRBD1. CDR1 is DFQATT and CDR2 is SNEGSKA in the germline V gene (reference sequence). V lost 6 bases, J lost 2 bases, and 9 bases stayed unmatched. This CDR3 region has 14 residues.

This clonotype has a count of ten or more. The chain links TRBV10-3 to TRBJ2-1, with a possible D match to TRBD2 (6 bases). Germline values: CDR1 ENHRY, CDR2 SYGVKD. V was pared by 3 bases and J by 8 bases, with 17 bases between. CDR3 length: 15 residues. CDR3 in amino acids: CAISDRLGPRDEQFF. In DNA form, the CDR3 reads TGTGCCATCAGTGACCGACTAGGACCTAGGGATGAGCAGTTCTTC.

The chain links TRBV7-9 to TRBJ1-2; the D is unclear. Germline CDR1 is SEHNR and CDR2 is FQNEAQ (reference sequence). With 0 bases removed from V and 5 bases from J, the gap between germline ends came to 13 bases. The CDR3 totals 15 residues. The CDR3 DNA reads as TGTGCCAGCAGCTTAGCTTCGGCAGTGGTGTATGGCTACACCTTC. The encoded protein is CASSLASAVVYGYTF.

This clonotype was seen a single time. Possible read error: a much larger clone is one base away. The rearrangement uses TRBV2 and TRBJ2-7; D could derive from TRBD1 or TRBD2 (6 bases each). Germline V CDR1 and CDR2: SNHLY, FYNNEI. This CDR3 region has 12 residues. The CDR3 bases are TGTGTCAGCAGAGGAGGGGGGTACGAGCAGTACTTC. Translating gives CVSRGGGYEQYF. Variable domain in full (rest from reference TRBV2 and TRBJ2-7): EPEVTQTPSHQVTQMGQEVILRCVPISNHLYFYWYRQILGQKVEFLVSFYNNEISEKSEIFDDQFSVERPDGSNFTLKIRSTKLEDSAMYFCVSRGGGYEQYFGPGTRLTVT.

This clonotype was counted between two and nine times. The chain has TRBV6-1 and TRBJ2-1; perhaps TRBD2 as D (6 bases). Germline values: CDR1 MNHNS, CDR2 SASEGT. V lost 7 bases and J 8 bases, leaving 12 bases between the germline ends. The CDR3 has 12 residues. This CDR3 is CASTGLRDEQFF. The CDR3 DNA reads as TGTGCCAGCACCGGACTAAGGGATGAGCAGTTCTTC.